This TCR beta chain is from a study of cytomegalovirus exposure and HLA in healthy donors. Whole-study context: Early released data comprised 75 million to 100 million unique TCRs from HLA-typed donors. Regarding the study as a whole: The listing of 160 or so TCR beta chains classed them as cytomegalovirus-associated. Later analysis placed DRB1 highest and HLA-C lowest in TCR association rates, which differed by HLA locus.

This clone was counted only a few times. Antigen: not known. Per germline, CDR1 MDHEN and CDR2 SYDVKM. V shed 4 bases and J shed 6 bases, with 18 bases lying between them. The CDR3 is made up of 15 amino acids. In the PCR, 60 Vbeta and 13 Jbeta primers were used. Assay used: immunoSEQ multiplex PCR; TCRdb lists only in-frame clones, some missing. The repertoire holds about 52,000 clones, with approximately 70% as singletons. Material: PBMCs. This receptor was identified in a man between 18 and 35 years old in good health and CMV-seronegative. The gene calls are TRBV28 and TRBJ2-5; D is unresolved. CDR3 sequence: CASSSPRKEKQTQYF. DNA of the CDR3: TGTGCCAGCAGTTCCCCGAGGAAGGAGAAGCAGACCCAGTACTTC.